Each of the 21 T cell receptor beta chains below was sequenced from the same sample in a study of tumor-infiltrating lymphocytes in primary liver carcinoma (dated by TCRdb to between 2016 and 2019). Sequenced on an Illumina HiSeq 2500. Starting from about 500 ng total RNA, TCRbeta-specific cDNA was produced by reverse transcription with a constant-region primer and ProtoScript II reverse transcriptase. Construction of the TCRbeta libraries relied on three nested rounds of multiplex PCR, following a slightly modified ARM-PCR procedure. The first two PCR rounds used multiplex TRBV1-TRBV30 forward primers with a Cbeta reverse primer, each for about 10 cycles. Using fastp at Q25 and MiXCR, TCRdb reprocessed the public reads and kept productive beta chains. For every CDR3 protein sequence, its rows merge into one entry that carries the most common genes and DNA. Here the sample has roughly 20,000 distinct CDR3 sequences; roughly 85% occur a single time. Clones ranked in the top ten supply about 39% of the sample.

Total RNA and DNA were co-extracted without cell sorting from about 19-30 mg of bulk tissue using the AllPrep DNA/RNA mini kit. Sequencing was carried out using liver tumor tissue from sampling region 1. According to the study, the label for this sample's cell subset or site signals: tumor region T1, superior pole. All receptors come from a woman under 40 with primary liver carcinoma and hepatitis B virus infection.

The sample holds one count of this clonotype. The CDR3: CASSVGQGITAFF. The CDR3 DNA reads as TGTGCCAGCAGTGTGGGACAGGGGATCACGGCTTTCTTT. The chain combines TRBV12-3 or TRBV12-4 with TRBJ1-1; 10 positions agree with TRBD1. The CDR3 is made up of 13 amino acids. Losses at the gene ends were 5 bases for V and 11 bases for J; bases not matched to a gene: 8.

The count of this clonotype is one. This chain links TRBV6-2 or TRBV6-3 with TRBJ2-1, with 8 positions matching TRBD2. The CDR3 has 20 residues. V lost 2 bases, J lost 4 bases, and 19 bases stayed unmatched. Germline CDR1 reads MNHEY; CDR2 reads SVGEGT. The chain's CDR3 is CASSYRERLARAGPYNEQFF. CDR3 coding DNA: TGTGCCAGCAGTTACCGGGAACGACTAGCGAGAGCGGGGCCTTACAATGAGCAGTTCTTC.

Note on this clonotype: An end of the junction does not agree with germline; a read error may underlie this. This chain uses TRBV6-1 with TRBJ2-7; 10 bases line up with TRBD2. CDR3 length: 14 amino acids. CDR1 and CDR2 from the germline V gene are MNHNS and SASEGT. CDR3 region: CATSNLAGVYEQYF. CDR3 bases: TGTGCCACCAGTAACCTAGCGGGAGTCTACGAGCAGTACTTC.

V gene TRBV12-3 or TRBV12-4 combines with J gene TRBJ2-1, with no clear D. V was shortened by 10 bases and J by 9 bases, with 25 bases between the two germline ends. The CDR3 is made up of 15 amino acids. The DNA of the CDR3 is TGTGCCATCAGCCTGTCCGAGACTCGCGGATTTGAGCAGTTCTTC. Residues: CAISLSETRGFEQFF.

As to this clonotype: Germline is not matched at one junction end, which may reflect a read error. The chain has TRBV24-1 and TRBJ2-3; D remains unclear. The CDR3 covers 14 residues. CDR1 and CDR2 (germline): KGHDR, SFDVKD. For the CDR3, the DNA is TGCGCCACCAGTGATGCTATCGTGACGGTGACGCAATATTTT. Translating it yields CATSDAIVTVTQYF.

This clonotype was seen at least ten times. The rearrangement joins TRBV7-2 to TRBJ1-1, with a weak D call TRBD1 (5 bases). Trimming removed 5 bases from V and 10 bases from J, with 14 bases in between. Germline assignment: CDR1 SGHTA and CDR2 FQGNSA. CDR3 size: 12 residues. CDR3: CASSQTGTRAFF. In DNA form, the CDR3 reads TGTGCCAGCAGCCAGACCGGGACGAGAGCTTTCTTT.

Regarding this clonotype: A read error may account for a junction end that differs from germline. This chain joins TRBV11-3 and TRBJ2-2; the D gene is possibly TRBD2 (8 bases). This CDR3 comprises 15 residues. Per germline, CDR1 SGHNT and CDR2 YENEEA. The CDR3 sequence: CTSNRREGAPGELLF. The CDR3 DNA follows: TGCACCAGCAACCGTCGGGAGGGGGCCCCCGGGGAGCTGTTATTT.

The table lists this clonotype with a few counts. This CDR3 fails to terminate in the conserved phenylalanine or tryptophan, so it likely reflects a read error. The V call is TRBV11-1, the J call TRBJ2-7, with D hard to call. The CDR3 spans 13 residues. In germline, CDR1 is SGHAT, CDR2 FQDESV (reference sequence). Trimming stripped 5 bases from V and 6 bases from J, with 14 bases between. The CDR3 sequence: CASSLGYLREQYL. The CDR3 coding sequence is TGTGCCAGCAGCCTAGGATACCTCCGCGAGCAGTACCTT.

A remark on this clonotype: A junction boundary mismatches the germline segment, possibly from a read error. The chain joins TRBV11-2 to TRBJ2-1; maybe TRBD2 (5 bases). Per the germline V gene, CDR1 is SGHAT and CDR2 is FQNNGV. The CDR3 runs to 16 residues. CDR3: CASSFGRGRVGNEQLF. As DNA, the CDR3 is TGTGCAAGCTCATTTGGAAGAGGGAGAGTGGGCAATGAGCAGCTCTTC.

This clonotype rates as medium-sized. J is TRBJ2-5 and V is TRBV28, with no clear D. The V end lost 4 bases, the J end lost 1 base, and 10 bases lay between the germline ends. The CDR3 consists of 14 residues. Germline CDR1 MDHEN, CDR2 SYDVKM. The chain's CDR3 is CASSSILPQETQYF. In DNA form, the CDR3 reads TGTGCCAGCAGTTCCATCCTACCCCAAGAGACCCAGTACTTC.

Turning to this clonotype: The final CDR3 position lacks the conserved phenylalanine or tryptophan, pointing to a likely read error. The genes are TRBV11-3 and TRBJ2-1, with 11 bases that match TRBD2. Trimming removed 5 bases from V and 8 bases from J; junction bases left unmatched: 8. Germline loops: CDR1 SGHNT, CDR2 YENEEA. This CDR3 is 15 amino acids long. CDR3 sequence (DNA): TGTGCCAGCAGCCGTCTAGCGGGGGGTGGGTATGAGCAGTTCCTC. It translates to CASSRLAGGGYEQFL.

This clonotype was observed a single time. At one of its ends the junction is not consistent with the germline gene, which may arise from a read error. The rearrangement joins TRBV6-5 to TRBJ2-2, with 8 nucleotides matching TRBD1. From germline, CDR1 is MNHEY and CDR2 SVGAGI. The CDR3 totals 15 residues. This CDR3 reads CTNSPRTGFTGEMFF. The CDR3 nucleotides read TGTACCAACAGTCCGCGGACAGGGTTCACCGGGGAGATGTTTTTT.

With respect to this clonotype: A much larger clone sits a single nucleotide away, making a read error possible. V gene TRBV11-3 combines with J gene TRBJ2-3, with 8 bases fitting TRBD2. J lost 1 base, V lost 1 base, and 13 bases had no gene match. Germline V gives CDR1 SGHNT, CDR2 YENEEA. The CDR3 length is 19 residues. CDR3 coding DNA: TGTGCCAGCAGCTTAGGTTTTGAAGCGGGAGCAGGAGGCACAGATACGCAGTATTTT. Its protein is CASSLGFEAGAGGTDTQYF.

This chain connects TRBV24-1 to TRBJ2-3, with D perhaps assigned TRBD1 or TRBD2 (5 bases each). Trimming shortened V by 10 bases and J by 9 bases, and 22 bases separated the two germline ends. Germline-derived CDR1 and CDR2 are KGHDR and SFDVKD. This CDR3 is built from 14 residues. The CDR3 protein is CATNDAIGTVTQYF. CDR3 nucleotide sequence: TGTGCCACTAACGATGCTATCGGGACGGTGACGCAGTATTTT.

On this clonotype itself: A junction boundary mismatches the germline segment, possibly from a read error. The rearrangement joins TRBV6-2 or TRBV6-3 to TRBJ2-2; weak D call: TRBD2 (5 bases). Germline loops: CDR1 MNHEY, CDR2 SVGEGT. The CDR3 has 17 amino acids. The CDR3 nucleotides read TGTGCCAGCAGTGGTCTCCCTAGTGGGAGAAATCCCGGGAAGCTGTTTTTT. Its protein is CASSGLPSGRNPGKLFF.

By sample fraction, this clonotype is medium-sized. V is TRBV5-4 and J is TRBJ1-6, with D perhaps matching TRBD1 (5 bases). Trimming removed 4 bases at V and 5 bases at J, with 13 bases between. The CDR3 runs 15 residues. Looked up from germline, CDR1 is SGHNT and CDR2 is YYREEE (reference sequence). The CDR3 nucleotides are TGTGCCAGCAGCCCAAGGGCGGGGGATAATTCACCCCTCCACTTT. Amino acids: CASSPRAGDNSPLHF.

With respect to this clonotype: One end of the junction is discordant with germline, which a read error may explain. The chain links TRBV29-1 to TRBJ2-1, with 7 bases matching TRBD2. From germline, CDR1 is SQVTM and CDR2 ANQGSEA. The CDR3 length is 12 residues. The CDR3 loop reads CNALRDYNEPSF. CDR3 DNA: TGCAACGCCCTAAGGGACTACAACGAGCCGTCCTTC.

In this sample, this clonotype turned up many times. The CDR3 region has the DNA TGTGCCAGCAGCCACGGACTAGGAGAGACCCAGTACTTC. It is translated as CASSHGLGETQYF. This sequence joins TRBV11-2 and TRBJ2-5, with 7 bases that match TRBD2. The CDR3 is made up of 13 amino acids. Germline-derived CDR1 and CDR2 are SGHAT and FQNNGV. Trimming cost V 5 bases and J 4 bases; bases outside gene matches: 4.

On this clonotype: The junction does not match germline at one end; this may be a read error. The chain combines TRBV14 with TRBJ2-3; 10 positions match TRBD2. Germline CDR1 SGHDN, CDR2 FVKESK. The CDR3 extends over 16 amino acids. CDR3: CASSHVQREGRDTQYF. For the CDR3, the DNA is TGTGCCAGCAGCCATGTTCAGCGGGAGGGCCGTGATACACAGTATTTT.

A word on this clonotype: An end of the junction differs from the germline gene, which may be a read error. V gene TRBV11-3 combines with J gene TRBJ2-1, with 8 bases lining up with TRBD2. Germline V CDR1 and CDR2: SGHNT, YENEEA. The CDR3 extends over 15 amino acids. The CDR3 DNA sequence: TGTGCCAGCAGCTTAGGAAGTAGCGGGAAGCTTGAGAAGTTCTTC. Protein product: CASSLGSSGKLEKFF.

About this clonotype: The junction departs from germline at one end; a sequencing error may be responsible. The V call is TRBV12-3 or TRBV12-4, the J call TRBJ2-5, with TRBD2 as a possible D gene (6 bases). This CDR3 contains 15 residues. CDR3 coding DNA: TGTGTCAGCAACACCTACCCCGGGAGTGAAGAGACCCAATACTTC. This codes for CVSNTYPGSEETQYF.